This T cell receptor beta chain stems from a study of cytomegalovirus exposure and HLA in healthy donors. Amplification used 60 Vbeta primers and 13 Jbeta primers. The data were produced by immunoSEQ multiplex PCR, yet TCRdb's version contains in-frame clones alone and is incomplete. The sample is made up of roughly 34,000 clones, and the top ten hold approximately 3.5% of it. Germline V CDR1 and CDR2: KGHSH, LQKENI. There are 17 residues in the CDR3. V lost 4 bases to trimming and J lost 4 bases; unmatched junction nucleotides: 13. The sample comprised PBMCs. The receptor comes from a man aged 40-50 years in good health and CMV-seronegative. The rearrangement links TRBV18 to TRBJ1-2, with 9 nucleotides matching TRBD1. CDR3 DNA sequence: TGTGCCAGCTCACTCAGTCAGGAGGGGACAGGGCCCTATGGCTACACCTTC. Its translation is CASSLSQEGTGPYGYTF.